This T cell receptor (beta chain) was obtained from a study of blood T cell repertoires in COVID-19. The CDR3 is 12 residues long. Germline V gene sequence: CDR1 GTSNPN, CDR2 SVGIG (reference sequence). Losses at the gene ends were 6 bases for V and 0 bases for J; bases not matched to a gene: 1. Sequenced by immunoSEQ multiplex PCR; TCRdb stores in-frame clones only, minus some. The sample consists of about 90,000 clones, more than 75% of them appearing once. The sample consisted of peripheral blood. The rearrangement joins TRBV30 to TRBJ1-1, with 7 bases that match TRBD1. The TCR comes from a human donor in a cohort sampled during active COVID-19. CDR3 protein: CACGQVNTEAFF. The CDR3 nucleotides are TGTGCCTGTGGACAGGTGAACACTGAAGCTTTCTTT. Full variable domain (outside the CDR3, taken from reference TRBV30 and TRBJ1-1): SQTIHQWPATLVQPVGSPLSLECTVEGTSNPNLYWYRQAAGRGLQLLFYSVGIGQISSEVPQNLSASRPQDRQFILSSKKLLLSDSGFYLCACGQVNTEAFFGQGTRLTVV.